The present T cell receptor (beta chain) was sequenced within a study of OX40 agonist ivuxolimab in advanced cancers. About the investigation overall: Ivuxolimab was an agonistic, fully human IgG2 monoclonal antibody directed against OX40 (CD134), a costimulatory receptor. Intravenous ivuxolimab was administered to patients every 2 weeks at six dose levels: 0.01, 0.1, 0.3, 1.5, 3 and 10 mg/kg. Of the 50 to 55 dose-escalation patients, hepatocellular carcinoma was present in approximately 20, melanoma in approximately 15, renal cell carcinoma in 9 and head and neck cancer in 9. A male proportion of approximately 83% and a mean age of around 60 years, ranging from 23 to 79, were recorded for the dose-escalation cohort. Patients were allowed to have had prior anti-PD-1, anti-PD-L1 or anti-CTLA-4 therapy, and around 37% of the dose-escalation patients had previously received checkpoint inhibitors. Partial responses occurred in three dose-escalation patients, of whom one had hepatocellular carcinoma and two had cutaneous melanoma. Peripheral TCRbeta sequencing was intended to test whether TCR sequence diversity was altered and clonal T-cell expansion was caused by ivuxolimab. The paper reports the monotherapy dose-escalation portion (N ≈ 50 patients) of the phase I ivuxolimab trial. The paper as a whole reports these results and caveats: In the 0.1-3.0 mg/kg groups, partial responders were among the patients with the lowest normalized peripheral clonal expansion, particularly in CD8+ T cells. Low levels of normalized T-cell clonal expansion were also seen in some nonresponding patients. The antigen specificity of the clonally expanded peripheral T cells was not determined. At doses of 0.1 to 3.0 mg/kg, clonal expansion of both CD4+ and CD8+ T cells in blood was seen between baseline and week 6. After ivuxolimab, more expanded clones were found on average in CD8+ T cells than in CD4+ T cells.

Genomic DNA was extracted from sorted cells for sequencing of the TCRbeta CDR3 region. TCRbeta CDR3 regions were sequenced using the immunoSEQ Assay. TCRdb holds this immuneACCESS table with in-frame rearrangements only. Some clones are missing; in checked studies, unresolved V genes explain under half, and the rest has no known cause. The sample yields around 82,000 clones; around 90% were counted once. Under 0.6% of the sample belongs to the ten largest clones. This clone was found once. The antigen it recognizes is unknown. No base quality values were provided; no much bigger clone lies one nucleotide off. Other nucleotide sequences in the sample specify the same CDR3. The CDR1 and CDR2 encoded by the germline V gene are MNHNS and SASEGT. The junction carries 2 bases between V and J, which are trimmed by 1 base and 1 base respectively. From cysteine to phenylalanine, the CDR3 is 12 amino acids long. The DNA shown is the 36-base CDR3, in frame from base 1.

Patients with autoimmune disease history or receiving systemic immunosuppression were excluded from the trial. In every dose cohort, peripheral blood was drawn for TCR sequencing at baseline, cycle 4 day 1, and cycle 7 day 1. The samples were drawn from a first-in-human, open-label, multicenter phase I dose-escalation trial of ivuxolimab. Adults with locally advanced or metastatic melanoma, renal cell, hepatocellular, or head and neck squamous cell carcinoma were enrolled in the trial. Before TCR sequencing, CD4+ T cells and CD8+ T cells from peripheral blood were sorted into separate populations. The chain links TRBV6-1 with TRBJ2-7, with the D gene not clear enough to name. Sequenced here: CD4+ or CD8+ T cells sorted from blood, sampled in a trial of the OX40 agonist ivuxolimab. The TCR sequence derives from an adult with an advanced solid tumor such as melanoma, head and neck, liver or kidney cancer. This receptor carries the CDR3 CASSEVSYEQYF. DNA sequence: TGTGCCAGCAGTGAAGTATCCTACGAGCAGTACTTC.